This TCR beta chain was captured in a study of metastatic and nonmetastatic thyroid tumors. For the study at large: Repertoire comparison spanned blood and tumor or nodule tissue of malignant and benign thyroid patients. Study findings and constraints: The reported finding was significantly higher TCR beta diversity in malignant thyroid tumors relative to benign nodules, in blood and tumor.

In the authors' methods: Variation in CDR3 across clinicopathological groups served as the basis for constructing a distant-metastasis classifier in papillary thyroid cancer. Using MiXCR, TCRdb reanalyzed the PCR reads. The authors' filters were not applied to this entry. The table records about 13,000 clones, 24% of them present only once. About this clone: Its specificity is not known.

None of the patients had undergone any treatment ahead of thyroid surgery. The length of the CDR3 is 13 residues. Germline V lookup: CDR1 SGHRS, CDR2 YFSETQ. V lost 3 bases, J lost 6 bases, and 13 bases lay in between. This clonotype was sampled from a male donor with papillary thyroid cancer or a benign thyroid nodule (not recorded which). Some clones in this sample may be carry-over from other donors' samples. V and J are TRBV5-1 and TRBJ2-7, with a tentative D call TRBD1 (6 bases). The material sequenced was blood. The CDR3 DNA follows: TGCGCCAGCAGCTCGGACTCAGGGGTCGAGCAGTACTTC. This translates into CASSSDSGVEQYF.